The clone carrying this TCR beta chain appeared once. V was shortened by 5 bases and J by 0 bases, with 23 bases between the two germline ends. CDR3 size: 18 residues. CDR1 and CDR2 (germline): LNHDA, SQIVND (reference sequence). TCRdb's copy holds only in-frame clones and misses some; the assay was immunoSEQ multiplex PCR. Counted here are 70,000 to 95,000 clones, roughly 76% occurring once; the ten biggest clones make up roughly 20%. This sample is part of a study of blood T cell repertoires in COVID-19. Overall study: Specimens from acute and convalescent COVID-19 originated in the United States, Italy and Spain.

Sequenced sample: peripheral blood. The chain carries TRBV19 and TRBJ2-7; D is perhaps TRBD1 (9 bases). This receptor was identified in a woman aged 65 to 85 with acute or convalescent COVID-19. The CDR3 nucleotides read TGTGCCAGTAGTGGGCCACTTGACAGGGGGACTAGCTCCTACGAGCAGTACTTC. This codes for CASSGPLDRGTSSYEQYF.